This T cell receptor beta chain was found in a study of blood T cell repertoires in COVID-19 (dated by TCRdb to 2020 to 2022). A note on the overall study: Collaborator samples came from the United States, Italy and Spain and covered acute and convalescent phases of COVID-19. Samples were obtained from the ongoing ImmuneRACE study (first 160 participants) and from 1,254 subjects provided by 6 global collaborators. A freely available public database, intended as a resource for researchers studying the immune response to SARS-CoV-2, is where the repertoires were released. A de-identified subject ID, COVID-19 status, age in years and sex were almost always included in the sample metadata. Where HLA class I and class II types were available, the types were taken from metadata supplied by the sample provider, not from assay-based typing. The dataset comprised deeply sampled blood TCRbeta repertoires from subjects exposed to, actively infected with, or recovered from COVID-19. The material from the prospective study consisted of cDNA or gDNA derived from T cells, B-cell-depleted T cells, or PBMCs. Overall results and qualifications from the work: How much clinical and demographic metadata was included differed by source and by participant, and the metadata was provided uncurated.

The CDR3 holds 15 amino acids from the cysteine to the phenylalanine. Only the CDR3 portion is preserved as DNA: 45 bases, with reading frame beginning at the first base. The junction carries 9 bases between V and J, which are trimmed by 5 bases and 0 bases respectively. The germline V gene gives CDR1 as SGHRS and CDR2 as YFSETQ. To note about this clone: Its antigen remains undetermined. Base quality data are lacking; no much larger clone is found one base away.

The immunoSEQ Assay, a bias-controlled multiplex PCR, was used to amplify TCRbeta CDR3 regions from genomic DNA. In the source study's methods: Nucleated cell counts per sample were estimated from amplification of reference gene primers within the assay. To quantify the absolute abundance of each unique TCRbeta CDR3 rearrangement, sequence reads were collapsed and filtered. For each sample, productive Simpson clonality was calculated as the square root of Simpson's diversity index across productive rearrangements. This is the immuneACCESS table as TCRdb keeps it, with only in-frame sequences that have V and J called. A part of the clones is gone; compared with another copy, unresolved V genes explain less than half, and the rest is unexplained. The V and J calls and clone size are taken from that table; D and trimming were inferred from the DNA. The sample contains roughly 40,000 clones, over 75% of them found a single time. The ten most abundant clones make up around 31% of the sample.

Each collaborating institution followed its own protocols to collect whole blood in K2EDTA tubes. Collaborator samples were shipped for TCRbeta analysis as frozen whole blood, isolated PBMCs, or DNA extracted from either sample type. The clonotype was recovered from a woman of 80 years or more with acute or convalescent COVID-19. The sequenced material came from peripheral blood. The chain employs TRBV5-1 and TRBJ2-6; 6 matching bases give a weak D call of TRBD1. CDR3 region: CASRDSPSGANVLTF. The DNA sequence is TGCGCCAGCAGGGACAGTCCCTCTGGGGCCAACGTCCTGACTTTC.